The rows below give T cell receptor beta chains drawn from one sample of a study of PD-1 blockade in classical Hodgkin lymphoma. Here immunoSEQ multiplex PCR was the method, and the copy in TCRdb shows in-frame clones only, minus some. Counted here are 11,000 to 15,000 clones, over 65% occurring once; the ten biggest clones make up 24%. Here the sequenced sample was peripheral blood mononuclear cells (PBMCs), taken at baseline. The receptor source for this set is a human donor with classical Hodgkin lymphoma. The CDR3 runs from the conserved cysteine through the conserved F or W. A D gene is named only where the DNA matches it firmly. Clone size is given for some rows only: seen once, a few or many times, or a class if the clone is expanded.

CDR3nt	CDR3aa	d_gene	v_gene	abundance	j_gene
TGCGCCAGCAGCGGCGGGGGCACGAACACCGGGGAGCTGTTTTTT	CASSGGGTNTGELFF	-	TRBV5-1	few	TRBJ2-2
TGTGCCAGCTCACCACGCAGGGAAGAGCAGTTCTTC	CASSPRREEQFF	-	TRBV18	-	TRBJ2-1
TGTGCCAGCAGTTTAGCATGTAGAGCGGAGGCCTACGAGCAGTACTTC	CASSLACRAEAYEQYF	-	TRBV7-3	-	TRBJ2-7
TGTGCCAGAACGACGGATTCTGAGCAGTTCTTC	CARTTDSEQFF	-	TRBV5-3	few	TRBJ2-1
TGCGCCAGCAGCCTGGCGCGGGCCTACGAGCAGTACTTC	CASSLARAYEQYF	-	TRBV5-1	-	TRBJ2-7
TGTGCCAGCTCACCAAACGAGGACAGAAGGGAACTGTTTTTT	CASSPNEDRRELFF	-	TRBV18	-	TRBJ1-4
TGTGCCAGCAGCTTATCCGGGGTTGAGACCCAGTACTTC	CASSLSGVETQYF	-	TRBV11-2	-	TRBJ2-5
TGTGCCAGCAGTCGCGACAGGCTGGAGGGTGGCTACACCTTC	CASSRDRLEGGYTF	-	TRBV6-1	-	TRBJ1-2
TGTGCCAGCACCACAAGCGGGGGGGTAAACAATGAGCAGTTCTTC	CASTTSGGVNNEQFF	TRBD2	TRBV7-2	-	TRBJ2-1
TGTGCCAGTAGTATTGAAACGGGCACAAGTGTAGCTTTCTTT	CASSIETGTSVAFF	-	TRBV19	few	TRBJ1-1
TGTGCCAGTAGTATAGCTACGATGGGCGGTGATACGCAGTATTTT	CASSIATMGGDTQYF	-	TRBV19	-	TRBJ2-3
TGTGCCAGCTCACCACGGCGGGAGTATGGCTACACCTTC	CASSPRREYGYTF	-	TRBV18	few	TRBJ1-2
TGCCACGGGCAGGGGGACTATGGCTACACCTTC	CHGQGDYGYTF	TRBD1	TRBV29-1	-	TRBJ1-2
TGTGCCTGGGGCGCAGGGGAGGAACTCTATGGCTACACCTTC	CAWGAGEELYGYTF	-	TRBV30	once	TRBJ1-2
TGTGCCAGCAGTGAAGCGTCCAGCAATCAGCCCCAGCATTTT	CASSEASSNQPQHF	-	TRBV2	-	TRBJ1-5
TGTGCCAGCAGCAGGAAAGAGACCCAGTACTTC	CASSRKETQYF	-	TRBV7-6	-	TRBJ2-5
TGTGCCAGCAGCTTGCTGGGGGGCGATATGTTCTCCGGAAACACCATATATTTT	CASSLLGGDMFSGNTIYF	-	TRBV5-6	-	TRBJ1-3
TGTGCCAGCAGCTATGGACGGCTGAACACTGAAGCTTTCTTT	CASSYGRLNTEAFF	-	TRBV7-9	-	TRBJ1-1
TGTGCCAGCAGCTCACGAGGGAGAACAGATACGCAGTATTTT	CASSSRGRTDTQYF	-	TRBV27	-	TRBJ2-3
TGTGCCAGCAGTGAACCCCTTAACTATGGCTACACCTTC	CASSEPLNYGYTF	-	TRBV2	few	TRBJ1-2
TGTGCCAGCAGTTTAATGGGGTCCCAAGAGACCCAGTACTTC	CASSLMGSQETQYF	-	TRBV27	-	TRBJ2-5
TGTGCCAGCAGCCCCCCCAGGGCGAACGAGCAGTACTTC	CASSPPRANEQYF	-	TRBV5-6	-	TRBJ2-7
TGTGCCATCAGTCAGGACAGGGGACATGGCTACACCTTC	CAISQDRGHGYTF	TRBD1	TRBV10-3	-	TRBJ1-2
TGTGCCAGCAGCTTCGCGGGGGGTAGCACAGATACGCAGTATTTT	CASSFAGGSTDTQYF	TRBD2	TRBV5-6	-	TRBJ2-3
TGCGCCAGCAGCTTGGCCGGGGCGCCTTCCACAGATACGCAGTATTTT	CASSLAGAPSTDTQYF	-	TRBV5-1	-	TRBJ2-3
TGTGCCAGTAGTCTCGGGACAGCCATGAACACTGAAGCTTTTTTT	CASSLGTAMNTEAFF	TRBD1	TRBV19	-	TRBJ1-1
TGTGCCAGCAGCTTGAGGGACAGGGGTGGGGGCTACACCTTC	CASSLRDRGGGYTF	TRBD1	TRBV5-4	-	TRBJ1-2
TGTGCCAGCAGCTTAGATATTTACGGGGGGGCCCAGTACTTC	CASSLDIYGGAQYF	TRBD2	TRBV7-7	-	TRBJ2-5
TGTGCCAGCAGCAGGGGATATCTGGGGGCCGGGGAGCTGTTTTTT	CASSRGYLGAGELFF	-	TRBV7-8	-	TRBJ2-2
TGTGCCAGCAGCTTAGACCAGGGGGCTTACGAGCAGTACTTC	CASSLDQGAYEQYF	TRBD1	TRBV7-2	-	TRBJ2-7
TGTGCCAGCAGCTTTCTAGCGGGGGGGGACAATGAGCAGTTCTTC	CASSFLAGGDNEQFF	TRBD2	TRBV7-2	-	TRBJ2-1
TGTGCCAGCTCACCTCGTCAGGGACAGGGAGATGGCTACACCTTC	CASSPRQGQGDGYTF	TRBD1	TRBV18	few	TRBJ1-2
TGTGCCAGCAGCCAGACTAGCGGGGGGGCGATAGATACGCAGTATTTT	CASSQTSGGAIDTQYF	TRBD2	TRBV4-2	-	TRBJ2-3
TGTGCCAGCAGCTCCTTCAATCGTCGCGTATTCTCTGGGGCCAACGTCCTGACTTTC	CASSSFNRRVFSGANVLTF	-	TRBV5-6	-	TRBJ2-6
TGTGCCAGCAGCCTACAAATTAAAGCGGGGCCGGGAGGGGCAGATACGCAGTATTTT	CASSLQIKAGPGGADTQYF	TRBD2	TRBV5-5	few	TRBJ2-3
TGCGCCAGCAGCTTGGAAGGCCTCATGAACACTGAAGCTTTCTTT	CASSLEGLMNTEAFF	-	TRBV5-1	-	TRBJ1-1
TGTGCCAGCAGCTTAGAATCAGACATGAACACTGAAGCTTTCTTT	CASSLESDMNTEAFF	-	TRBV11-2	once	TRBJ1-1
TGTGCCAGCAGCGTGGGGGGAACGACAGACTGCACCTTC	CASSVGGTTDCTF	-	TRBV9	-	TRBJ1-2
TGCGCCAGCAGCTTGAAAGGACAGGGCGGTTCACCCCTCCACTTT	CASSLKGQGGSPLHF	TRBD1	TRBV5-1	-	TRBJ1-6
TGTGCCAGCAGCTCAAAGGACAGAGGCCCTGAAGCTTTCTTT	CASSSKDRGPEAFF	-	TRBV11-2	-	TRBJ1-1
TGTGCCAGCAGTCCCGCAGGGAGGTTAAAATCCTACGAGCAGTACTTC	CASSPAGRLKSYEQYF	-	TRBV28	-	TRBJ2-7
TGTGCCAGCAGCCGCTACACAGGGGAGGCGAACACTGAAGCTTTCTTT	CASSRYTGEANTEAFF	TRBD1	TRBV7-2	-	TRBJ1-1
TGTGCCAGCAGCCTAAGGCAGGGACTAGCGGGGACAGATACGCAGTATTTT	CASSLRQGLAGTDTQYF	TRBD2	TRBV4-2	once	TRBJ2-3
TGTGCCAGCAGTGTTGGGACTAGCGGGGGTTCAGATACGCAGTATTTT	CASSVGTSGGSDTQYF	TRBD2	TRBV2	-	TRBJ2-3
TGTGCCAGCAGAAAAACTCCCACAATGGGCAATTCACCCCTCCACTTT	CASRKTPTMGNSPLHF	-	TRBV7-9	-	TRBJ1-6
TGTGCCAGCAGCTTAGAGAGCAGGGGGCGATCGGTGGCTTTCTTT	CASSLESRGRSVAFF	TRBD1	TRBV7-8	few	TRBJ1-1
TGCACCAGCAGCCAAGATCCTAGCGGGGGGGCGAATGAGCAGTTCTTC	CTSSQDPSGGANEQFF	-	TRBV1	-	TRBJ2-1
TGTGCCAGCAATACGGGGGGTCTGTATTACGAGCAGTACTTC	CASNTGGLYYEQYF	TRBD2	TRBV7-2	-	TRBJ2-7
TGTGCCAGCAGCCCGACGCGGACTAGTCCCGCAGGGGAGCAGTTCTTC	CASSPTRTSPAGEQFF	TRBD2	TRBV7-9	-	TRBJ2-1
TGTGCCTGCAGGATCGGGGGGGAAGCTTTCTTT	CACRIGGEAFF	-	TRBV7-9	few	TRBJ1-1